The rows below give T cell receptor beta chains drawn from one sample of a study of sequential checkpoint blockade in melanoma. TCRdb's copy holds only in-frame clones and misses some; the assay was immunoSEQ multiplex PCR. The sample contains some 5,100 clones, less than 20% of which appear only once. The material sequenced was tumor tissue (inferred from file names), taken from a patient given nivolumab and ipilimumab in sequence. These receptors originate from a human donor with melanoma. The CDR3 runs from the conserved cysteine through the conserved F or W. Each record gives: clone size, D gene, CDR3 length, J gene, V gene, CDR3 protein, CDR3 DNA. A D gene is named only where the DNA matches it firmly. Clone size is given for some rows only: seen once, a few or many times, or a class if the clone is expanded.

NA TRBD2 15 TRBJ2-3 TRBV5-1 CASSLSGGAVDTQYF TGCGCCAGCAGCTTAAGCGGGGGGGCAGTAGATACGCAGTATTTT
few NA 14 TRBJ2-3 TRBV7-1 CASRGPGHTDTQYF TGTGCCAGCAGAGGGCCGGGGCACACAGATACGCAGTATTTT
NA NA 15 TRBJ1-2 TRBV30 CAWWTVGGANYGYTF TGTGCCTGGTGGACGGTAGGGGGAGCTAACTATGGCTACACCTTC
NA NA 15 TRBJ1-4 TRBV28 CASSQEGRGDEKLFF TGTGCCAGCAGCCAAGAAGGCAGGGGAGATGAAAAACTGTTTTTT
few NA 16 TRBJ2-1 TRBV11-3 CASTAIRGYFYNEQFF TGTGCCAGCACCGCCATCCGGGGCTACTTCTACAATGAGCAGTTCTTC
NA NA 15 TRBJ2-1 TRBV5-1 CASRGQSSSYNEQFF TGCGCCAGCCGCGGACAGTCGAGCTCCTACAATGAGCAGTTCTTC
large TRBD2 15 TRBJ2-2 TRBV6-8 CASSPLTSEHVELFF TGTGCCAGCAGTCCTCTGACTAGCGAGCATGTGGAGCTGTTTTTT
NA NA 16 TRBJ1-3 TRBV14 CASSHLGQGFGNTIYF TGTGCCAGCAGCCACCTCGGTCAGGGATTTGGAAACACCATATATTTT
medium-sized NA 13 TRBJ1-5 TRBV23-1 CASSLGQNQPQHF TGCGCCAGCAGCTTGGGACAAAATCAGCCCCAGCATTTT
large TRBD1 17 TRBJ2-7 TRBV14 CASSHETHRDRTYEQYF TGTGCCAGCAGCCACGAAACCCACCGGGACAGAACCTACGAGCAGTACTTC
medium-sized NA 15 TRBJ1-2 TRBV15 CATSRDYGGESGDTF TGTGCCACCAGCAGAGATTACGGGGGGGAAAGTGGCGACACCTTC